This T cell receptor (beta chain) was profiled in a study of radiation and T cells in renal cell carcinoma. Study background: Nephrectomy followed 15 Gy stereotactic body radiation by 4 weeks.

In the case of this clone: Its antigen is not identified.

Here immunoSEQ multiplex PCR was the method, and the copy in TCRdb shows in-frame clones only, minus some. The table shows approximately 90,000 clones, with less than 90% occurring only once. Whole-study results and caveats: Baseline intratumoral clonotype presence is unknown without pretreatment biopsies.

This sample's time point: baseline pretreatment blood. The treatment denotes: 15 Gy SBRT to primary tumor, nephrectomy 4 weeks later. Radiation-treated patients gave blood at baseline, week 2 and week 4. Clear cell pathology was present in this patient's renal cell carcinoma. The starting material was blood, obtained from a patient whose treatment included radiotherapy and nephrectomy. The sequence derives from a man aged 50 to 59 with renal cell carcinoma.

The CDR3: CASSLRRGTGGFGTEAFF. CDR3 sequence (DNA): TGTGCCAGCAGCTTAAGGAGAGGGACAGGGGGTTTTGGCACTGAAGCTTTCTTT. V and J are TRBV7-9 and TRBJ1-1, with TRBD1 matching over 11 bases. Germline-derived CDR1 and CDR2 are SEHNR and FQNEAQ (reference sequence). The trim removed 2 bases at V and 4 bases at J, leaving 12 bases unmatched. This CDR3 comprises 18 residues.